These 2 T cell receptor beta chains came from one sample sequenced in a study of T cells in Graves' hyperthyroidism and ophthalmopathy. Researchers took RNA transcripts and amplified the TCR beta CDR3 regions from them. The TCR CDR3 first-round RT-PCR relied on the HTBI primer set. TCRdb re-called the multiplex PCR reads with MiXCR, one entry per CDR3 protein. The table records some 690,000 distinct CDR3 sequences, 15% to 20% of them present only once. Sequencing was performed on blood. Source of these receptors: a man aged 45-60 years with Graves' hyperthyroidism.

This clonotype was found a few times. The J gene is TRBJ1-2, the V gene TRBV19; unclear D gene. The CDR3 covers 15 residues. From germline, CDR1 is LNHDA and CDR2 SQIVND (reference sequence). Trimming removed 8 bases at V and 4 bases at J, with 20 bases between. The CDR3 sequence: CASRQTVGGSYGYTF. The CDR3 DNA is TGTGCCAGTCGTCAGACGGTGGGTGGCTCCTATGGCTACACCTTC.

This clonotype was seen only a few times. The V and J genes are TRBV9 and TRBJ2-2; D is ambiguous. There are 16 residues in the CDR3. In germline, CDR1 is SGDLS, CDR2 YYNGEE. V was pared by 0 bases and J by 5 bases, with 14 bases between. The CDR3 DNA reads TGTGCCAGCAGCGTAGCTCCACGGAGCTATACCGGGGAGCTGTTTTTT. Translation gives CASSVAPRSYTGELFF.